Here is one TCR beta chain with its context. As originally analysed: Reference gene primer amplification in the assay estimated nucleated cell counts. The table came from immunoSEQ multiplex PCR; TCRdb's copy has only in-frame clones and leaves some out. V, J and clone size are taken as reported in that table, and D and trimming were inferred from the DNA itself. This table holds more than 200,000 clones, roughly 89% found once. Participants, about 18 to 100 years old, spanned more than 20 US areas. Recovered Cohort 3 donors showed two negative PCRs, clearance, or symptom resolution. The data originate from a study of blood T cell repertoires in COVID-19. For the study at large: From T cells, B-cell-depleted T cells, or PBMCs came the material, which was cDNA or gDNA.

The clonotype was recovered from a woman aged 25 to 39 who had recovered from COVID-19. Specimen: PBMCs or T cells enriched from blood (not recorded which).

CDR3 coding DNA: TGTGCCAGCAGTGAGGGCGTCAGCAATCAGCCCCAGCATTTT. Its translation: CASSEGVSNQPQHF. The J gene is TRBJ1-5, the V gene TRBV27; D is ambiguous. The CDR3 totals 14 residues. The V end lost 5 bases, the J end lost 1 base, and 9 bases lay between the germline ends. CDR1 is MNHEY and CDR2 is SMNVEV in the germline V gene (reference sequence).